Following are 21 T cell receptor beta chains from one sample sequenced in a study of blood T cell repertoires in COVID-19 (dated by TCRdb to 2018 to 2020). Receptor libraries were prepared by the immunoSEQ multiplex PCR assay. The table was pulled from immuneACCESS by TCRdb, which kept in-frame rearrangements only. Such tables lose some clones; where checked, under half of the loss comes from unresolved V genes, and the rest has no known cause. This sample lists fewer than 90,000 clones; 65% to 80% were detected once. The leading ten clones occupy around 49% of the sample. Sequencing was carried out using peripheral blood. These receptors all stem from a human donor in a cohort sampled during active COVID-19.

In its sample, this clone was seen a few times. The rearrangement links TRBV5-1 to TRBJ2-2; D not certain. V lost 4 bases to trimming and J lost 4 bases, with 17 bases between them. The CDR3 totals 16 residues. Germline V gene data show CDR1 as SGHRS and CDR2 as YFSETQ. The CDR3 DNA reads TGCGCCAGCAGCCCCGGCCAGGCACCATCCACCGGGGAGCTGTTTTTT. Its translation: CASSPGQAPSTGELFF.

The chain carries TRBV24-1 and TRBJ2-5; the match to TRBD1 covers 10 bases. V was pared by 9 bases and J by 1 base, with 4 bases of the junction left unmatched. Germline CDR1 is KGHDR and CDR2 is SFDVKD. This CDR3 contains 14 residues. For the CDR3, the DNA is TGTGCCACCGGGGGGACAGGGGCCCAAGAGACCCAGTACTTC. Protein sequence: CATGGTGAQETQYF.

J is TRBJ2-5 and V is TRBV7-3; TRBD1 matches at 8 bases. CDR1 is SGHTA, CDR2 FQGTGA, per germline. Trimming took 5 bases from V and 7 from J; bases not matched to a gene: 3. This CDR3 has 12 amino acids. The CDR3 DNA sequence: TGTGCCAGCAGCCAAACAGGGGGGACCCAGTACTTC. Amino acids: CASSQTGGTQYF. Full variable domain (missing parts from reference TRBV7-3 and TRBJ2-5): GAGVSQTPSNKVTEKGKYVELRCDPISGHTALYWYRQSLGQGPEFLIYFQGTGAADDSGLPNDRFFAVRPEGSVSTLKIQRTERGDSAVYLCASSQTGGTQYFGPGTRLLVL.

This chain uses TRBV21-1 with TRBJ2-7; TRBD2 is taken as the D call from the table, unchecked against the DNA. TRBV21-1 is designated a pseudogene. This CDR3 has 16 residues. This chain's CDR3 is CASSKVQASGTYEQYF. CDR3 coding DNA: TGTGCCAGCAGCAAAGTTCAGGCTAGCGGGACATACGAGCAGTACTTC.

This clone was recorded only once. V usage is TRBV7-9 and J usage is TRBJ1-3, with TRBD1 as a possible D gene (6 bases). Germline CDR1 is SEHNR and CDR2 is FQNEAQ (reference sequence). The CDR3 extends over 14 amino acids. The V gene lost 5 bases and the J gene lost 2 bases, with 10 bases spanning the gap. The DNA for the CDR3 is TGTGCCAGCAGCCCGACAGGAGCTGGAAACACCATATATTTT. This gives the protein CASSPTGAGNTIYF. The variable domain in full, with the rest retrieved from reference TRBV7-9 and TRBJ1-3, is DTGVSQNPRHKITKRGQNVTFRCDPISEHNRLYWYRQTLGQGPEFLTYFQNEAQLEKSRLLSDRFSAERPKGSFSTLEIQRTEQGDSAMYLCASSPTGAGNTIYFGEGSWLTVV.

V and J are TRBV12-3 or TRBV12-4 and TRBJ1-5; D remains unclear. V dropped 2 bases and J dropped 7 bases, with 9 bases sitting between them. The CDR3 totals 13 residues. The CDR3 spells CASSLLAMQPQHF. Here the CDR3 DNA reads TGTGCCAGCAGTTTACTAGCAATGCAGCCCCAGCATTTT.

This rearrangement joins TRBV7-3 to TRBJ2-7; 11 bases agree with TRBD2. The CDR3 is 15 amino acids. The V gene's germline CDR1 is SGHTA and CDR2 FQGTGA. V lost 5 bases and J lost 0; bases outside the gene matches: 3. The CDR3 DNA follows: TGTGCCAGCAGCCATAGCGGGGGGGACTCCTACGAGCAGTACTTC. Translation: CASSHSGGDSYEQYF. Full variable domain (rest looked up from reference TRBV7-3 and TRBJ2-7): GAGVSQTPSNKVTEKGKYVELRCDPISGHTALYWYRQSLGQGPEFLIYFQGTGAADDSGLPNDRFFAVRPEGSVSTLKIQRTERGDSAVYLCASSHSGGDSYEQYFGPGTRLTVT.

This clone was recorded many times. The rearrangement uses TRBV7-8 and TRBJ1-5; 9 bases are shared with TRBD1. The ends lost 4 bases at V and 1 base at J; junction bases unmatched: 2. CDR3 length equals 15 residues. Per germline, CDR1 SGHVS and CDR2 FQNEAQ. Here the CDR3 reads CASSSGTGSNQPQHF. As DNA, the CDR3 is TGTGCCAGCAGCTCCGGGACAGGGAGCAATCAGCCCCAGCATTTT.

The chain combines TRBV3-1 (or the pseudogene TRBV3-2) with TRBJ1-6; the D gene is possibly TRBD1 (6 bases). This CDR3 is 14 amino acids long. The V gene lost 1 base and the J gene lost 9 bases, with 10 bases spanning the gap. Germline V gene sequence: CDR1 LGHDT, CDR2 YNNKEL (reference sequence). CDR3 sequence (DNA): TGTGCCAGCAGCCAAGCGGGGGGCAGTTCACCCCTCCACTTT. Translating it yields CASSQAGGSSPLHF.

This chain connects TRBV28 to TRBJ2-3, with 10 bases aligning to TRBD2. J was trimmed by 4 bases and V by 6 bases; bases with no gene match: 10. CDR3 length: 16 residues. Germline V gives CDR1 MDHEN, CDR2 SYDVKM. The CDR3: CASSSRSGRASDTQYF. As DNA, the CDR3 is TGTGCCAGCAGCTCCCGGAGCGGGAGGGCCTCAGATACGCAGTATTTT.

This clone appeared a few times. V and J are TRBV29-1 and TRBJ2-2; 9 bases are shared with TRBD2. CDR1 SQVTM and CDR2 ANQGSEA come from the germline V gene. CDR3 size: 16 residues. V trimming: 0 bases; J trimming: 1 base; junction bases outside the gene matches: 3. For the CDR3, the DNA is TGCAGCGTTGAAGATCCGACTAGCGGGAACACCGGGGAGCTGTTTTTT. Translation: CSVEDPTSGNTGELFF.

The rearrangement joins TRBV2 to TRBJ1-1; 8 nucleotides align to TRBD1. In germline, CDR1 is SNHLY, CDR2 FYNNEI. The V and J ends lost 3 bases and 11 bases, in that order; junction bases with no gene match: 8. The CDR3 has 13 amino acids. The DNA for the CDR3 is TGTGCCAGCAGTGAGGCGACAGGGGCGATTGCTTTCTTT. The encoded protein is CASSEATGAIAFF.

This clone has only a few counts. The V gene is TRBV7-2, the J gene TRBJ2-3; TRBD2 aligns across 9 bases. Unmatched junction bases numbered 9, after V lost 8 bases and J lost 3 bases. Germline V gene sequence: CDR1 SGHTA, CDR2 FQGNSA. CDR3 size: 15 residues. For the CDR3, the DNA is TGTGCCAGCCGGCGGCGGGAGGGTTTAACAGATACGCAGTATTTT. Its translation: CASRRREGLTDTQYF.

This clone was seen once. The V call is TRBV27, the J call TRBJ1-6, with 7 positions matching TRBD1. V lost 5 bases and J lost 9; bases outside the gene matches: 4. There are 13 residues in the CDR3. Germline CDR1 is MNHEY and CDR2 is SMNVEV (reference sequence). CDR3 coding DNA: TGTGCCAGCAGTGGAGACAGGGCTTCACCCCTCCACTTT. It encodes CASSGDRASPLHF.

V and J are TRBV6-5 and TRBJ1-4, with 7 bases aligning to TRBD1. Germline assignment: CDR1 MNHEY and CDR2 SVGAGI. V trimming: 6 bases; J trimming: 4 bases; junction bases outside the gene matches: 8. The CDR3 is 15 amino acids. For the CDR3, the DNA is TGTGCCAGCAGGTCCCTCGGGACAGTTAATGAAAAACTGTTTTTT. Translated: CASRSLGTVNEKLFF.

The chain has TRBV29-1 and TRBJ2-5; 11 bases match TRBD2. The CDR3 spans 13 residues. Germline assignment: CDR1 SQVTM and CDR2 ANQGSEA. V gave up 4 bases and J gave up 4 bases; unmatched junction bases: 2. CDR3 DNA sequence: TGCAGCGTTGCCCTAGCGGGAGGAGAGACCCAGTACTTC. The encoded protein is CSVALAGGETQYF.

The chain links TRBV9 to TRBJ1-5; D gene unclear. The CDR3 is made up of 13 amino acids. V gave up 5 bases and J gave up 2 bases, with 8 bases separating them. Per germline, CDR1 SGDLS and CDR2 YYNGEE. This CDR3 reads CASSFEGNQPQHF. CDR3 nucleotide sequence: TGTGCCAGCAGTTTTGAGGGCAATCAGCCCCAGCATTTT.

The chain employs TRBV28 and TRBJ2-3; the match to TRBD2 covers 7 bases. From germline, CDR1 is MDHEN and CDR2 SYDVKM. The CDR3 is made up of 13 amino acids. The V segment lost 8 bases and the J segment 3 bases; nucleotides outside the gene matches: 5. The CDR3 is CASQAGDTDTQYF. The CDR3 DNA is TGTGCCAGCCAGGCGGGAGATACAGATACGCAGTATTTT.

This clone was seen only once. The rearrangement links TRBV6-5 to TRBJ1-3; no clear D. Trimming left V 8 bases short and J 1 base short, with 12 bases between. Per the germline V gene, CDR1 is MNHEY and CDR2 is SVGAGI. The CDR3 is 14 residues long. CDR3 in DNA: TGTGCCAGCGCGGAAGCCCAATCTGGAAACACCATATATTTT. Protein sequence: CASAEAQSGNTIYF.

The CDR3 DNA reads TGTGCCAGCAGTTCAACCGGGACAGGCTCCTACGAGCAGTACTTC. This sequence encodes CASSSTGTGSYEQYF. The rearrangement joins TRBV28 to TRBJ2-7, with TRBD1 matching over 8 bases. CDR3 size: 15 residues. The germline CDR1 and CDR2 sequences are MDHEN and SYDVKM. V shed 4 bases, J shed 0 bases, and the junction held 5 bases outside the gene matches.

The chain joins TRBV19 to TRBJ2-1; D is possibly TRBD1 (5 bases). Germline V gene lookup returns CDR1 LNHDA and CDR2 SQIVND (reference sequence). The CDR3 sequence is 13 residues long. V gave up 3 bases and J gave up 8 bases, with 11 bases separating them. The chain's CDR3 is CASSMRWGHEQFF. CDR3 bases: TGTGCCAGTAGTATGAGGTGGGGCCATGAGCAGTTCTTC.